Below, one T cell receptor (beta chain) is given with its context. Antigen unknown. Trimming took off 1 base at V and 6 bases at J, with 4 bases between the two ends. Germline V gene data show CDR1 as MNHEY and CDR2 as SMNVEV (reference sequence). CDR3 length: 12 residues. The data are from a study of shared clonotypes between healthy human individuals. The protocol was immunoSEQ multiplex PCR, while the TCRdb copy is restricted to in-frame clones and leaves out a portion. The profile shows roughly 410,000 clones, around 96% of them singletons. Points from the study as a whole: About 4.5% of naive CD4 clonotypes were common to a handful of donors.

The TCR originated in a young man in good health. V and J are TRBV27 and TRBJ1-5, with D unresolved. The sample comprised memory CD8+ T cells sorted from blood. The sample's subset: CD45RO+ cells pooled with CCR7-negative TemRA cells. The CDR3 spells CASSLLGQPQHF. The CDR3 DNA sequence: TGTGCCAGCAGTTTATTGGGTCAGCCCCAGCATTTT.